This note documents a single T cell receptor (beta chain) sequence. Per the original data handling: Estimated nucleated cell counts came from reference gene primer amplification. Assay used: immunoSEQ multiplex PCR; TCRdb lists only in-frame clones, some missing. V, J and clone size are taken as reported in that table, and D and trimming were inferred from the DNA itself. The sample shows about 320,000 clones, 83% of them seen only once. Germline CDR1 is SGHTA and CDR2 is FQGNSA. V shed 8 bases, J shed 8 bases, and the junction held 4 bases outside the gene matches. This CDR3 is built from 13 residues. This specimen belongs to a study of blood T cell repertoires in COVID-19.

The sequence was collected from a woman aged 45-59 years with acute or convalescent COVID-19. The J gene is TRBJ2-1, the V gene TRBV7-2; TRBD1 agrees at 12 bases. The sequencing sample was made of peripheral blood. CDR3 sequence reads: CASLGQGAYEQFF. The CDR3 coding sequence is TGTGCCAGCTTGGGACAGGGGGCCTATGAGCAGTTCTTC.